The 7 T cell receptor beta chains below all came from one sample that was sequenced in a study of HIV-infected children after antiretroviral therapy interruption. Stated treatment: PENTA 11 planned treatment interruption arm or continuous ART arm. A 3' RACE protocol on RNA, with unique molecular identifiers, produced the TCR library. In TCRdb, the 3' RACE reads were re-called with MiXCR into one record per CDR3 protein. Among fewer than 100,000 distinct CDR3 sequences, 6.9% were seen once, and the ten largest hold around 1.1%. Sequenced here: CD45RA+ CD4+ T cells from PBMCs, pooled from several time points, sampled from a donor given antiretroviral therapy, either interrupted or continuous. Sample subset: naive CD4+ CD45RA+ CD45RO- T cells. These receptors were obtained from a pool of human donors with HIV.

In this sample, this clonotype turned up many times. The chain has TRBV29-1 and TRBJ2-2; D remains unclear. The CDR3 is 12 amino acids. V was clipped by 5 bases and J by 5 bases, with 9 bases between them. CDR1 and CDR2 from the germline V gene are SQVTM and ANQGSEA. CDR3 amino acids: CSVPAKTGELFF. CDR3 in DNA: TGCAGCGTTCCCGCAAAGACCGGGGAGCTGTTTTTT.

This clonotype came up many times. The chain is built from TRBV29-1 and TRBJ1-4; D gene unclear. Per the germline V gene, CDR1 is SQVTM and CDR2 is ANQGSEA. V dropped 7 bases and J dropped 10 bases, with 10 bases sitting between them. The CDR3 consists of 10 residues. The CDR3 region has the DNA TGCAGCGCCGAAAACGGAAAACTGTTTTTT. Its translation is CSAENGKLFF.

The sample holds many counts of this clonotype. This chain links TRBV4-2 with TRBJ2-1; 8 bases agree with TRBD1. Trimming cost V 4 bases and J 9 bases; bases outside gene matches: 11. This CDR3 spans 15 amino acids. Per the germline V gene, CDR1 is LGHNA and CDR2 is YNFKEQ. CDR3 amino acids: CASSRDRGFSGEQFF. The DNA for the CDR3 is TGTGCCAGCAGCCGCGACAGGGGCTTTTCGGGTGAGCAGTTCTTC.

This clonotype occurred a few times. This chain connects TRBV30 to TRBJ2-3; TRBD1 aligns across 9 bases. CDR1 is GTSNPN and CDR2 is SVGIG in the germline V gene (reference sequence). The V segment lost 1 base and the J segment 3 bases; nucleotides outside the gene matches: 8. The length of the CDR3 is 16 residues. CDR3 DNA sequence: TGTGCCTGGAGTGAAGCGGGACAGGGCGCGACAGATACGCAGTATTTT. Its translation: CAWSEAGQGATDTQYF.

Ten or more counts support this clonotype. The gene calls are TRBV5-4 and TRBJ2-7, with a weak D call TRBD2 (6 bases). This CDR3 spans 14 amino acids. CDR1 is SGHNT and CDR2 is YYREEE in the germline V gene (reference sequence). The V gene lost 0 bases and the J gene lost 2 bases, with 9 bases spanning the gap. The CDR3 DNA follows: TGTGCCAGCAGCTTGGCGGAGGGTACCTACGAGCAGTACTTC. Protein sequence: CASSLAEGTYEQYF.

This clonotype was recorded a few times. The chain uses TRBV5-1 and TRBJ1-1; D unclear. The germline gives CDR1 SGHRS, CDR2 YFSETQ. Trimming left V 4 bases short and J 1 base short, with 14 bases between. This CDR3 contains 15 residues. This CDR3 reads CASSGVGSGNTEAFF. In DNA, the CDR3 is TGCGCCAGCAGCGGGGTGGGATCAGGGAACACTGAAGCTTTCTTT.

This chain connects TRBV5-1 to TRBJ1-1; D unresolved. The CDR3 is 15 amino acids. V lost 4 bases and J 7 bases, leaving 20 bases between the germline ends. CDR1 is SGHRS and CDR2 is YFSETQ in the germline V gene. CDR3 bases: TGCGCCAGCAGCCCTGCCTCCACCCCGACATTTGAAGCTTTCTTT. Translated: CASSPASTPTFEAFF.